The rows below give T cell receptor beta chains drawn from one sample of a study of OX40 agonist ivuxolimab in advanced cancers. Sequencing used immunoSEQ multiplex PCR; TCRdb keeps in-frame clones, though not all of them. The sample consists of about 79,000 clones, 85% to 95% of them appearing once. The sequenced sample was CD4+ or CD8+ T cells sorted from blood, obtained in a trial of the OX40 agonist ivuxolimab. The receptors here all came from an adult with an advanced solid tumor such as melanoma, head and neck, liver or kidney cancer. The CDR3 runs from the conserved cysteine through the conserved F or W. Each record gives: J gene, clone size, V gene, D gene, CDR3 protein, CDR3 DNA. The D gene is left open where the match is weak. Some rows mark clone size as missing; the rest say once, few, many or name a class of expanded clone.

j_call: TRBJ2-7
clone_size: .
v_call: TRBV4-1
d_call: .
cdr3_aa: CASSQDDGSYEQYF
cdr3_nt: TGCGCCAGCAGCCAAGATGACGGCTCCTACGAGCAGTACTTC

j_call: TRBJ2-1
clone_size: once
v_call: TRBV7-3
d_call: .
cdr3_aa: CASSSPSPSGLWNNEQFF
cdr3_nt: TGTGCCAGCAGCTCCCCCTCTCCATCAGGGCTCTGGAACAATGAGCAGTTCTTC

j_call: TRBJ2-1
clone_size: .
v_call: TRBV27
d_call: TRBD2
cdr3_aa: CASSLGGGVNEQFF
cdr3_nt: TGTGCCAGCAGTTTAGGGGGGGGAGTCAATGAGCAGTTCTTC

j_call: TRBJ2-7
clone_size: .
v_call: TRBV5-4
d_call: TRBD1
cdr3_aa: CASSSKGQGYEQYF
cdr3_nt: TGTGCCAGCAGCTCCAAGGGACAGGGCTACGAGCAGTACTTC

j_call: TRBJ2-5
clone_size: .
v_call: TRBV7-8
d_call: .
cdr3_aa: CASSLRGAGVETQYF
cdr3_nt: TGTGCCAGCAGCTTACGGGGGGCCGGTGTGGAGACCCAGTACTTC

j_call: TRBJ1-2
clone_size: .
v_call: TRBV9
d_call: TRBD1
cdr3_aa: CASSGSSRGTGIAYGYTF
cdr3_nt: TGTGCCAGCAGCGGCAGTAGTAGGGGGACAGGTATAGCATATGGCTACACCTTC

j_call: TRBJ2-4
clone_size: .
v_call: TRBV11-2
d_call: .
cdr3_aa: CASSPQYSRDIQYF
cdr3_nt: TGTGCCAGCAGTCCCCAGTACTCGAGGGACATTCAGTACTTC

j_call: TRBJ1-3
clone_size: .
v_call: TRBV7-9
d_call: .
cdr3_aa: CASSSFQGAGNTIYF
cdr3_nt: TGTGCCAGCAGCTCATTCCAGGGAGCTGGAAACACCATATATTTT

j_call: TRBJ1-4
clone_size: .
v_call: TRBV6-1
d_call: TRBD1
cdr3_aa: CASSAPVGTGVEKLFF
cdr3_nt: TGTGCCAGCAGTGCCCCCGTCGGGACAGGTGTTGAAAAACTGTTTTTT

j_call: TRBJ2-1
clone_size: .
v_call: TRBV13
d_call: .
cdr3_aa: CASSFPSGRSSYNEQFF
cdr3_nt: TGTGCCAGCAGCTTCCCCTCGGGCAGGAGCTCCTACAATGAGCAGTTCTTC

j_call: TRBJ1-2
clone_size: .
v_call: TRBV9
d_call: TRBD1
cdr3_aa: CASSVERDRAYGYTF
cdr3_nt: TGTGCCAGCAGCGTAGAGCGGGACAGGGCTTATGGCTACACCTTC